Shown below are 2 T cell receptor beta chains from a single sample sequenced in a study of T cell clones after liver transplantation. This table comes from immunoSEQ multiplex PCR, and its TCRdb copy is limited to in-frame clones, with some not included. The sample has about 15,000 clones, around 82% seen once. Specimen: CD8+ T cells from blood, collected approximately 50 months after liver transplant. These receptors originate from a human patient who received a liver transplant. Some of the T cells may derive from the graft donor.

The chain links TRBV7-8 to TRBJ2-3; 11 bases are shared with TRBD2. Germline CDR1 is SGHVS and CDR2 is FQNEAQ. The CDR3 totals 19 residues. The junction had 14 bases not matched to a gene; V was cut back by 5 bases and J by 1 base. The CDR3 bases are TGTGCCAGCAGCCATCCAATCAATTTACTAGCGGGAGGCACAGATACGCAGTATTTT. Its translation is CASSHPINLLAGGTDTQYF. The full variable domain, its missing parts supplied by reference TRBV7-8 and TRBJ2-3, is GAGVSQSPRYKVAKRGQDVALRCDPISGHVSLFWYQQALGQGPEFLTYFQNEAQLDKSGLPSDRFFAERPEGSVSTLKIQRTQQEDSAVYLCASSHPINLLAGGTDTQYFGPGTRLTVL.

The V call is TRBV5-8, the J call TRBJ1-5, with D possibly TRBD1 on 6 matching bases. CDR1 is SGHTS and CDR2 is YDEGEE in the germline V gene. V gave up 4 bases and J gave up 0 bases, with 11 bases separating them. The length of the CDR3 is 15 residues. The CDR3 reads CASSATGDSNQPQHF. The DNA for the CDR3 is TGTGCCAGCAGCGCGACAGGAGATAGCAATCAGCCCCAGCATTTT.